The clone carrying this TCR beta chain was counted only a few times. Its antigen is still unknown. This record comes from a study of identical twins. Donors were all healthy Caucasians. Germline V CDR1 and CDR2: MGHRA, YSYEKL. Deletions cut 1 base from V and 2 bases from J, with 6 bases between. This CDR3 is 15 amino acids long. The study's findings and limits: Twin sharing of out-of-frame TCR alpha was underestimated by models in monozygotic pairs.

One entry per CDR3 protein, called by TCRdb with MiXCR from the 5' RACE reads. The table has 350,000 to 600,000 distinct CDR3 sequences, over 12% seen once; the top ten hold 0.5% to 0.65%. The same data also went into a second study, on yellow fever vaccine responses in identical twins.

Sequencing used CD4+ T cells sorted from blood. The chain uses TRBV4-1 and TRBJ2-6; the D call may be TRBD1 or TRBD2 (5 bases each). The TCR was taken from a woman between 18 and 29 years old in good health. The CDR3 region has the DNA TGCGCCAGCAGCCAAGTGGGGGCTGGGGCCAACGTCCTGACTTTC. It is translated as CASSQVGAGANVLTF.